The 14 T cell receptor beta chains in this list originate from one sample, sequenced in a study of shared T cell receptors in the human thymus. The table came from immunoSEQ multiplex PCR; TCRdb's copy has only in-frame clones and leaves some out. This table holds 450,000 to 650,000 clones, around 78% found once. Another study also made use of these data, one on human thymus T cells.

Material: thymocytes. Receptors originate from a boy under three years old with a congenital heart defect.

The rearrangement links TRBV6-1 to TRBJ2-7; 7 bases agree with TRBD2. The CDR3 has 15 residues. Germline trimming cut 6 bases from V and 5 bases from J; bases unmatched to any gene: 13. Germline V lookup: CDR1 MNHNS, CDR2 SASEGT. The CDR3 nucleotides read TGTGCCAGCAGCATCACTAGCGTCCTTCAGGACGAGCAGTACTTC. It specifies CASSITSVLQDEQYF.

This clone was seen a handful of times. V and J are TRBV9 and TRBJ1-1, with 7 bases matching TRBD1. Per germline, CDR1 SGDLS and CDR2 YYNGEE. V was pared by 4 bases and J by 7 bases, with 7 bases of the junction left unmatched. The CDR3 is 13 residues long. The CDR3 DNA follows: TGTGCCAGCAGCCAGACAGGGCCGGGTGAAGCTTTCTTT. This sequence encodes CASSQTGPGEAFF.

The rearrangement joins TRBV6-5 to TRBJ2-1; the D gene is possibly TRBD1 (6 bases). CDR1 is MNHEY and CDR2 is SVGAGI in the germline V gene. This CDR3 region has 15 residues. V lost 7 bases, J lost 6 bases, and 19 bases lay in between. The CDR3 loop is CASNAALQGGNEQFF. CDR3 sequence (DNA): TGTGCCAGCAACGCGGCTTTACAGGGCGGCAATGAGCAGTTCTTC.

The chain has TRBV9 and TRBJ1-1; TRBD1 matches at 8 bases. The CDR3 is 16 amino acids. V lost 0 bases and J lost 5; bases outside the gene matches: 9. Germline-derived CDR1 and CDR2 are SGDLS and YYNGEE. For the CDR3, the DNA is TGTGCCAGCAGCGTAGGGTTCAGGACAGGGAAGACTGAAGCTTTCTTT. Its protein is CASSVGFRTGKTEAFF. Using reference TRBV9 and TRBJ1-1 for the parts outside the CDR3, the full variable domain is DSGVTQTPKHLITATGQRVTLRCSPRSGDLSVYWYQQSLDQGLQFLIQYYNGEERAKGNILERFSAQQFPDLHSELNLSSLELGDSALYFCASSVGFRTGKTEAFFGQGTRLTVV.

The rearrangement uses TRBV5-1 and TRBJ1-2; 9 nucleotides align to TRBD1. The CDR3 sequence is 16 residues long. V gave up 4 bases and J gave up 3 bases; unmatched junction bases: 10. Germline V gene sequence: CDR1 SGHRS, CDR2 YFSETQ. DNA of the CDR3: TGCGCCAGCAGCATCGCTGACAGGGGGGTTGACTATGGCTACACCTTC. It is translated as CASSIADRGVDYGYTF.

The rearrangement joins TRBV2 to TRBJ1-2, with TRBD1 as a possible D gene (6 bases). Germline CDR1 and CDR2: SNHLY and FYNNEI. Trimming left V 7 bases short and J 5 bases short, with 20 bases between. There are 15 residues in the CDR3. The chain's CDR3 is CASNFPIGQLYGYTF. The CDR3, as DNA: TGTGCCAGCAACTTCCCGATCGGACAGCTTTATGGCTACACCTTC.

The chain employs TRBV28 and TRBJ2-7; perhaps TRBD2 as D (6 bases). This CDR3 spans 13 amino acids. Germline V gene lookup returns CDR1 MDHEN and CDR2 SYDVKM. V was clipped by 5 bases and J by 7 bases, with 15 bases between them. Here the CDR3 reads CASSPGGTREQYF. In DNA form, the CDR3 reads TGTGCCAGCAGTCCCGGGGGAACGCGTGAGCAGTACTTC. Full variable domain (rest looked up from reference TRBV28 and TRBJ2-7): DVKVTQSSRYLVKRTGEKVFLECVQDMDHENMFWYRQDPGLGLRLIYFSYDVKMKEKGDIPEGYSVSREKKERFSLILESASTNQTSMYLCASSPGGTREQYFGPGTRLTVT.

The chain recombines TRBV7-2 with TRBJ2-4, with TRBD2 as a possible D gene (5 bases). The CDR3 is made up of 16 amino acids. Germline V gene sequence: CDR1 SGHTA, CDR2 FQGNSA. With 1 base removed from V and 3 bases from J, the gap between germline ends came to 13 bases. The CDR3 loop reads CASSLGGSDDKNIQYF. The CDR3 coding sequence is TGTGCCAGCAGCTTAGGGGGTAGCGACGACAAAAACATTCAGTACTTC.

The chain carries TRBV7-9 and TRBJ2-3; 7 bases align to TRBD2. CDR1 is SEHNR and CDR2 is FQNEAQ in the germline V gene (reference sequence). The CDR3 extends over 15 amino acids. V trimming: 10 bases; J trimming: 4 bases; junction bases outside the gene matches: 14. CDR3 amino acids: CAIQWEGPRPDTQYF. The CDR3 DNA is TGTGCCATCCAATGGGAGGGCCCCAGACCAGATACGCAGTATTTT.

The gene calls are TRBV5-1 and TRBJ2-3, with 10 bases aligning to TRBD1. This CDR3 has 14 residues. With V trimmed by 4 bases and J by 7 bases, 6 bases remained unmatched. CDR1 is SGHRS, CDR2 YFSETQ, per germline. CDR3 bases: TGCGCCAGCAGCCTCGACAGGGGGCCCAATACGCAGTATTTT. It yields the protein CASSLDRGPNTQYF.

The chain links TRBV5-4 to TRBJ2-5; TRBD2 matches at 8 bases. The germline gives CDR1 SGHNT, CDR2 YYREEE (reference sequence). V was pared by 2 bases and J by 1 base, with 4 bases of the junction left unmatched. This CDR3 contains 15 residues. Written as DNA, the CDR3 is TGTGCCAGCAGCTTAGCGGGAGACCCCCAAGAGACCCAGTACTTC. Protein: CASSLAGDPQETQYF.

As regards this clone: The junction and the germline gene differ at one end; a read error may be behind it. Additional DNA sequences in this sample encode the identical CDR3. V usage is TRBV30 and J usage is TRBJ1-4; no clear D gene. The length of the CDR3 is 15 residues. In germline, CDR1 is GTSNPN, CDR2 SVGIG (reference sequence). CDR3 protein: CAWSPRDATNEKLFF. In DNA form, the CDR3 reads TGTGCCTGGAGTCCGAGAGATGCAACCAATGAAAAACTGTTTTTT. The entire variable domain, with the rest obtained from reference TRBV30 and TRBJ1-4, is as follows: SQTIHQWPATLVQPVGSPLSLECTVEGTSNPNLYWYRQAAGRGLQLLFYSVGIGQISSEVPQNLSASRPQDRQFILSSKKLLLSDSGFYLCAWSPRDATNEKLFFGSGTQLSVL.

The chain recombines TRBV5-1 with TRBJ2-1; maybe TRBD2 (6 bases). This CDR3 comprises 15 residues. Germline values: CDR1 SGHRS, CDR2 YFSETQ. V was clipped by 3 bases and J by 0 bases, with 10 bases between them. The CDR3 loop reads CASSWDFSSYNEQFF. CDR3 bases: TGCGCCAGCAGCTGGGACTTTAGCTCCTACAATGAGCAGTTCTTC.

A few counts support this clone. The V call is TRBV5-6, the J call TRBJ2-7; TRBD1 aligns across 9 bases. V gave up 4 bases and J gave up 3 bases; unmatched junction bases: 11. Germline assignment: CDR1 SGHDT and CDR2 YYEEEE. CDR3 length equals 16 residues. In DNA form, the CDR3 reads TGTGCCAGCAGCCCGCGTAGTCGGACAGGGGACTACGAGCAGTACTTC. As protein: CASSPRSRTGDYEQYF.